Below are 9 T cell receptor beta chains sequenced from a single sample in a study of identifying expanded T cells in peripheral blood. The assay was immunoSEQ multiplex PCR, and TCRdb's table has in-frame clones only and misses some. Among more than 75,000 clones listed, roughly 90% were seen once. The specimen sequenced was blood. The receptors shown here come from a person between 18 and 69 years old in good health.

The CDR3 region is CASRLATGNYEQYF. The CDR3 DNA follows: TGCGCCAGCAGGTTAGCTACAGGTAACTACGAGCAGTACTTC. The V call is TRBV5-1, the J call TRBJ2-7; a weak D match, TRBD1 (5 bases). V was clipped by 5 bases and J by 3 bases, with 15 bases between them. This CDR3 is 14 amino acids long. Per germline, CDR1 SGHRS and CDR2 YFSETQ. Complete variable domain (other parts from reference TRBV5-1 and TRBJ2-7): KAGVTQTPRYLIKTRGQQVTLSCSPISGHRSVSWYQQTPGQGLQFLFEYFSETQRNKGNFPGRFSGRQFSNSRSEMNVSTLELGDSALYLCASRLATGNYEQYFGPGTRLTVT.

The V and J genes are TRBV7-9 and TRBJ2-7; the match to TRBD1 covers 7 bases. V lost 3 bases and J lost 4; bases outside the gene matches: 9. This CDR3 is built from 15 residues. Germline V gene lookup returns CDR1 SEHNR and CDR2 FQNEAQ (reference sequence). The CDR3 loop is CASSFSQGEPYEQYF. The CDR3 DNA sequence: TGTGCCAGCAGCTTTAGTCAGGGGGAACCTTACGAGCAGTACTTC.

The chain carries TRBV5-3 and TRBJ1-2; 8 bases match TRBD1. TRBV5-3 is labeled an ORF, and its function is uncertain. Unmatched junction bases numbered 13, after V lost 1 base and J lost 8 bases. The CDR3 spans 16 residues. CDR3 residues: CARSLIWGQAARGYTF. CDR3 sequence (DNA): TGTGCCAGAAGCTTGATTTGGGGACAGGCCGCCCGCGGCTACACCTTC.

The chain uses TRBV7-9 and TRBJ2-7, with a weak D call TRBD2 (5 bases). Deletions cut 5 bases from V and 6 bases from J, with 23 bases between. The germline V gene has CDR1 SEHNR and CDR2 FQNEAQ (reference sequence). This CDR3 has 16 residues. CDR3 protein: CASSPRGLLEVSEQYF. The CDR3 coding sequence is TGTGCCAGCAGCCCCCGCGGCTTACTAGAGGTCTCCGAGCAGTACTTC.

The chain links TRBV7-2 to TRBJ2-5, with 9 bases aligning to TRBD2. V gave up 4 bases and J gave up 4 bases; unmatched junction bases: 7. Germline loops: CDR1 SGHTA, CDR2 FQGNSA. There are 15 residues in the CDR3. CDR3: CASSSGTSPRETQYF. The DNA of the CDR3 is TGTGCCAGCAGCTCCGGGACTAGCCCGCGAGAGACCCAGTACTTC. Complete variable domain (other parts from reference TRBV7-2 and TRBJ2-5): GAGVSQSPSNKVTEKGKDVELRCDPISGHTALYWYRQSLGQGLEFLIYFQGNSAPDKSGLPSDRFSAERTGGSVSTLTIQRTQQEDSAVYLCASSSGTSPRETQYFGPGTRLLVL.

A single count supports this clone. This chain links TRBV25-1 with TRBJ1-4; D may be TRBD1 (5 bases). The V gene lost 11 bases and the J gene lost 1 base, with 11 bases spanning the gap. The CDR3 is made up of 13 amino acids. Germline loops: CDR1 MGHDK, CDR2 SYGVNS. CDR3 amino acids: CAAAGGTNEKLFF. As DNA, the CDR3 is TGTGCCGCGGCCGGGGGAACTAATGAAAAACTGTTTTTT.

This clone has only one observation. The chain employs TRBV29-1 and TRBJ1-1; 7 positions agree with TRBD1. The CDR3 is 13 amino acids. Germline V gene data show CDR1 as SQVTM and CDR2 as ANQGSEA. The V segment lost 6 bases and the J segment 4 bases; nucleotides outside the gene matches: 8. DNA of the CDR3: TGCAGCGTCAATCAGGGGGTGGGCACTGAAGCTTTCTTT. Protein sequence: CSVNQGVGTEAFF. The full variable domain, with the rest looked up from reference TRBV29-1 and TRBJ1-1, is SAVISQKPSRDICQRGTSLTIQCQVDSQVTMMFWYRQQPGQSLTLIATANQGSEATYESGFVIDKFPISRPNLTFSTLTVSNMSPEDSSIYLCSVNQGVGTEAFFGQGTRLTVV.

This sequence joins TRBV27 and TRBJ2-7; D call uncertain. Germline V gene data show CDR1 as MNHEY and CDR2 as SMNVEV (reference sequence). The CDR3 covers 13 residues. Trimming took off 4 bases at V and 4 bases at J, with 11 bases between the two ends. The CDR3 protein is CASSYRNQYEQYF. The CDR3 DNA reads as TGTGCCAGCAGTTACAGAAACCAATACGAGCAGTACTTC.

This rearrangement joins TRBV9 to TRBJ2-5; D is perhaps TRBD1 (6 bases). Germline V lookup: CDR1 SGDLS, CDR2 YYNGEE. CDR3 size: 14 residues. V was pared by 0 bases and J by 5 bases, with 11 bases between. CDR3 in amino acids: CASSVEAGDETQYF. DNA of the CDR3: TGTGCCAGCAGCGTAGAGGCAGGGGATGAGACCCAGTACTTC.